Listed here are 12 T cell receptor beta chains from one sample, sequenced in a study of cytomegalovirus exposure and HLA in healthy donors. Amplification used 60 Vbeta primers and 13 Jbeta primers. Data came from immunoSEQ multiplex PCR; TCRdb stores just in-frame clones and leaves some out. The repertoire includes over 150,000 clones, 70% to 80% of them detected once, and around 1.3% sits in the top ten. Material for sequencing was PBMCs. Receptors were obtained from a woman aged 45-60 years in good health and CMV-seronegative.

This clone turned up a few times. The V call is TRBV10-3, the J call TRBJ2-2; 7 bases line up with TRBD1. The CDR3 consists of 16 residues. CDR1 and CDR2 (germline): ENHRY, SYGVKD. The V segment lost 6 bases and the J segment 6 bases; nucleotides outside the gene matches: 13. CDR3: CAIRTGTALQAGELFF. The CDR3 coding sequence is TGTGCCATCAGAACCGGGACAGCCCTACAAGCCGGGGAGCTGTTTTTT.

The chain is built from TRBV10-3 and TRBJ2-1; 7 nucleotides match TRBD1. Germline V gives CDR1 ENHRY, CDR2 SYGVKD. Trimming removed 7 bases from V and 9 bases from J; junction bases left unmatched: 12. CDR3 length equals 14 residues. The CDR3 region has the DNA TGTGCCATCAACCCTGACAGGGCCCGCGGTGAGCAGTTCTTC. Translation: CAINPDRARGEQFF.

The chain joins TRBV28 to TRBJ1-1; 8 bases are a match to TRBD1. Germline loops: CDR1 MDHEN, CDR2 SYDVKM. This CDR3 contains 14 residues. V lost 6 bases to trimming and J lost 4 bases; unmatched junction nucleotides: 7. CDR3 sequence reads: CASSLDRVGTEAFF. For the CDR3, the DNA is TGTGCCAGCAGCTTGGACAGGGTGGGCACTGAAGCTTTCTTT.

This clone has just one count. The V gene is TRBV28, the J gene TRBJ2-7; D remains unclear. This CDR3 region has 13 residues. Trimming pared 6 bases from V and 6 bases from J, leaving 15 bases between. From germline, CDR1 is MDHEN and CDR2 SYDVKM. CDR3 in DNA: TGTGCCAGCAGCCCCAACACGTATCGCGAGCAGTACTTC. This encodes CASSPNTYREQYF. The whole variable domain, remainder taken from reference TRBV28 and TRBJ2-7, is DVKVTQSSRYLVKRTGEKVFLECVQDMDHENMFWYRQDPGLGLRLIYFSYDVKMKEKGDIPEGYSVSREKKERFSLILESASTNQTSMYLCASSPNTYREQYFGPGTRLTVT.

This clone was seen a single time. V gene TRBV7-9 combines with J gene TRBJ1-2; a possible D gene is TRBD1 (5 bases). With 0 bases removed from V and 4 bases from J, the gap between germline ends came to 9 bases. The germline V gene has CDR1 SEHNR and CDR2 FQNEAQ (reference sequence). CDR3 size: 14 residues. The CDR3 sequence: CASSLAERGYGYTF. The CDR3 coding sequence is TGTGCCAGCAGCTTAGCGGAAAGGGGCTATGGCTACACCTTC.

The CDR3 protein is CASSASPDLVRSTDTQYF. CDR3 sequence (DNA): TGTGCCAGCAGCGCTTCACCAGATCTGGTCAGGAGCACAGATACGCAGTATTTT. The J gene is TRBJ2-3, the V gene TRBV9; D unresolved. The germline V gene has CDR1 SGDLS and CDR2 YYNGEE. Trimming stripped 3 bases from V and 0 bases from J, with 20 bases between. The CDR3 has 18 residues.

The CDR3 sequence is CASSLGGGGSNEQFF. The CDR3 DNA reads TGCGCCAGCAGCTTGGGAGGGGGGGGGAGCAATGAGCAGTTCTTC. V usage is TRBV5-1 and J usage is TRBJ2-1, with D tentatively TRBD2 (7 bases). V was pared by 0 bases and J by 6 bases, with 13 bases between. Per the germline V gene, CDR1 is SGHRS and CDR2 is YFSETQ. The CDR3 totals 15 residues.

This chain's CDR3 is CASSFYDREQFF. The DNA of the CDR3 is TGTGCCAGCAGCTTTTATGACAGGGAGCAGTTCTTC. The V and J genes are TRBV5-6 and TRBJ2-1, with D perhaps matching TRBD1 (6 bases). V gave up 2 bases and J gave up 10 bases, with 10 bases separating them. The CDR3 sequence is 12 residues long. The germline V gene encodes CDR1 SGHDT and CDR2 YYEEEE.

The CDR3: CASSLVYGGEKLFF. CDR3 nucleotides: TGCGCCAGCAGCTTGGTGTATGGAGGAGAAAAACTGTTTTTT. J is TRBJ1-4 and V is TRBV5-1; D ambiguous. The CDR3 totals 14 residues. The V end lost 0 bases, the J end lost 8 bases, and 11 bases lay between the germline ends. The V gene's germline CDR1 is SGHRS and CDR2 YFSETQ.

CDR3 sequence reads: CATRGQGGGYTF. For the CDR3, the DNA is TGTGCCACCCGCGGACAGGGCGGCGGCTACACCTTC. This chain uses TRBV6-4 with TRBJ1-2, with 8 bases lining up with TRBD1. CDR1 is MRHNA, CDR2 SNTAGT, per germline. V gave up 10 bases and J gave up 8 bases; unmatched junction bases: 9. The CDR3 spans 12 residues.

This sequence joins TRBV2 and TRBJ1-1; maybe TRBD1 (6 bases). Germline CDR1 reads SNHLY; CDR2 reads FYNNEI. Deletions cut 7 bases from V and 5 bases from J, with 14 bases between. This CDR3 spans 13 amino acids. The CDR3 nucleotides are TGTGCCAGCAATAGAATGAGGGGGACTGAAGCTTTCTTT. This translates into CASNRMRGTEAFF.

This rearrangement joins TRBV13 to TRBJ2-7; the match to TRBD1 covers 7 bases. The V and J ends lost 1 base and 4 bases, in that order; junction bases with no gene match: 7. CDR1 is PRHDT, CDR2 FYEKMQ, per germline (reference sequence). The CDR3 length is 15 residues. The CDR3 nucleotides read TGTGCCAGCAGCTTAGAGGGGGCAGGGGAATACGAGCAGTACTTC. This translates into CASSLEGAGEYEQYF.